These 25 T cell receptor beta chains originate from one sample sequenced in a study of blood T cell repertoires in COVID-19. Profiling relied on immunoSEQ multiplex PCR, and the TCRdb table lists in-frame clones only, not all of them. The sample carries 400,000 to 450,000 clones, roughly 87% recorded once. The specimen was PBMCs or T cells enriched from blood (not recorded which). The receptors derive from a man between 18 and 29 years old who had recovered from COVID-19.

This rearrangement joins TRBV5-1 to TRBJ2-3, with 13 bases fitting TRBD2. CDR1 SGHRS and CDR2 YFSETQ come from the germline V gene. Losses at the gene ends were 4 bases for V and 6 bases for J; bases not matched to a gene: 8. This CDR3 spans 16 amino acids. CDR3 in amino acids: CASSLGGTSGMDTQYF. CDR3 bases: TGCGCCAGCAGCCTCGGCGGGACTAGCGGGATGGATACGCAGTATTTT.

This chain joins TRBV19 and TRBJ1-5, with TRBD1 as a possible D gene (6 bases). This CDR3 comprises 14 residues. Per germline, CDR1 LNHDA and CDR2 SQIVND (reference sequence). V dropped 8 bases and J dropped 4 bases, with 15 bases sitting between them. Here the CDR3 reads CASERGTGNQPQHF. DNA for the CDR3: TGTGCCAGTGAGAGGGGGACGGGGAATCAGCCCCAGCATTTT.

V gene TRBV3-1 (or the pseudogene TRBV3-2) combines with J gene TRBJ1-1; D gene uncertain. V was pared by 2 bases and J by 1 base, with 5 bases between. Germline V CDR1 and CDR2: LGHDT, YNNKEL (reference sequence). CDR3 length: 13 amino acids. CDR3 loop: CASSQLSNTEAFF. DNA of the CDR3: TGTGCCAGCAGCCAACTTTCGAACACTGAAGCTTTCTTT.

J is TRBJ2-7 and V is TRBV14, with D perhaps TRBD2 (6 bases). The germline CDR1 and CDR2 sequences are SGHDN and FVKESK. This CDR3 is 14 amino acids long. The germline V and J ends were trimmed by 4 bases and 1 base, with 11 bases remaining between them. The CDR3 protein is CASSPLGGSYEQYF. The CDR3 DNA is TGTGCCAGCAGCCCGTTGGGGGGATCCTACGAGCAGTACTTC.

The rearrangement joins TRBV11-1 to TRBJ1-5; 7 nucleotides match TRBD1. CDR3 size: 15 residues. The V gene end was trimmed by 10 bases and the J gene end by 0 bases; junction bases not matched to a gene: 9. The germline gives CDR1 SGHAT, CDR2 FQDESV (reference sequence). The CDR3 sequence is CATCLTGYSNQPQHF. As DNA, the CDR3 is TGTGCCACATGTTTGACAGGGTATAGCAATCAGCCCCAGCATTTT.

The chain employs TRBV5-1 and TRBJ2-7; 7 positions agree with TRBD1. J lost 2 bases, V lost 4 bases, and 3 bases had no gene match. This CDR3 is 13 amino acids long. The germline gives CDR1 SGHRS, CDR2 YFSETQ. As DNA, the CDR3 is TGCGCCAGCAGCGTCGGGACAGCCTACGAGCAGTACTTC. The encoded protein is CASSVGTAYEQYF.

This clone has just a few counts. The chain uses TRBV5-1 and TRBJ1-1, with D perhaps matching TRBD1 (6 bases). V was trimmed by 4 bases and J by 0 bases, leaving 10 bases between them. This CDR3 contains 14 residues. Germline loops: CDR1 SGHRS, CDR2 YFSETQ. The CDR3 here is CASSIQGMNTEAFF. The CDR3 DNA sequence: TGCGCCAGCAGCATACAGGGCATGAACACTGAAGCTTTCTTT.

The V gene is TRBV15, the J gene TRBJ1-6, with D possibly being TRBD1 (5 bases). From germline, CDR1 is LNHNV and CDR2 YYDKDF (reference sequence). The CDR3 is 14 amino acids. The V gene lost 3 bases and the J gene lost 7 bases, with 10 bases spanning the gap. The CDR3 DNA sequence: TGTGCCACCAGCAGGACTAGGGGCAATTCACCCCTCCACTTT. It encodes CATSRTRGNSPLHF. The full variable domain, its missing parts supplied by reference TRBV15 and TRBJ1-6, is DAMVIQNPRYQVTQFGKPVTLSCSQTLNHNVMYWYQQKSSQAPKLLFHYYDKDFNNEADTPDNFQSRRPNTSFCFLDIRSPGLGDTAMYLCATSRTRGNSPLHFGNGTRLTVT.

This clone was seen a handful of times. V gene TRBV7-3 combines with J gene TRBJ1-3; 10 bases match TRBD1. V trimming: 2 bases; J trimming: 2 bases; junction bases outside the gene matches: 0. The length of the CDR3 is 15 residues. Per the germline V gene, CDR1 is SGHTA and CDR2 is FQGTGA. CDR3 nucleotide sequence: TGTGCCAGCAGCTTAGGGACAGGGGCTGGAAACACCATATATTTT. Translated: CASSLGTGAGNTIYF.

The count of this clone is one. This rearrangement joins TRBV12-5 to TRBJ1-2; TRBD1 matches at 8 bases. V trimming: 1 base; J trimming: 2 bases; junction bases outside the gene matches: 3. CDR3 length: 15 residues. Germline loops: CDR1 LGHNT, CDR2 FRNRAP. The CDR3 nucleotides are TGTGCTAGTGGTTTGGCACAGGGGGAGAACTATGGCTACACCTTC. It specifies CASGLAQGENYGYTF.

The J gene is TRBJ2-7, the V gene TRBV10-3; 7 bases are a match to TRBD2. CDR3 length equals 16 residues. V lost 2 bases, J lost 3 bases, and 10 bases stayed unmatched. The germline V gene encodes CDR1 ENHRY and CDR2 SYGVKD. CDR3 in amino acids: CAISEGTGGLNYEQYF. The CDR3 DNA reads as TGTGCCATCAGTGAGGGTACGGGGGGACTGAACTACGAGCAGTACTTC.

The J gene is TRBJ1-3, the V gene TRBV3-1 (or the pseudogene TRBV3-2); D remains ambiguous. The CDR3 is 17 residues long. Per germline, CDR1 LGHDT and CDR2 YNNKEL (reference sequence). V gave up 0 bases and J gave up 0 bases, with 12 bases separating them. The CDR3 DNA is TGTGCCAGCAGCCAAGATCCGTTTAGCCCCTCTGGAAACACCATATATTTT. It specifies CASSQDPFSPSGNTIYF.

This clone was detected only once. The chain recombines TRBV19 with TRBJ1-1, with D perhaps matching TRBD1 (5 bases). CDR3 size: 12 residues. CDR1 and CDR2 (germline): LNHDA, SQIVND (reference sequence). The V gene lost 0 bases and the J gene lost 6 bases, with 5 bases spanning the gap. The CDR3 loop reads CASSIDRAEAFF. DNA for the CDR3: TGTGCCAGTAGTATAGACAGGGCTGAAGCTTTCTTT.

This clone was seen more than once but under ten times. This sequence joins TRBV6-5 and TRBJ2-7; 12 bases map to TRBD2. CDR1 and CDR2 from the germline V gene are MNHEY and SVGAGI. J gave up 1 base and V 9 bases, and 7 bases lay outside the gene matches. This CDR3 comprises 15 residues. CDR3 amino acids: CASRLAGDLSYEQYF. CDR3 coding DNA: TGTGCCAGTCGACTAGCGGGAGACCTGTCCTACGAGCAGTACTTC.

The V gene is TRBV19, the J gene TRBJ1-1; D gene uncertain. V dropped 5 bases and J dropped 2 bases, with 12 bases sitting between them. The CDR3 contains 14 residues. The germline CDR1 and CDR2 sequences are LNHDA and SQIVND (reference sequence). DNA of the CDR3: TGTGCCAGTAGTTGGAGTTTCTTTAACACTGAAGCTTTCTTT. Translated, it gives CASSWSFFNTEAFF. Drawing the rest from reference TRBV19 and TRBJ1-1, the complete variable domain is DGGITQSPKYLFRKEGQNVTLSCEQNLNHDAMYWYRQDPGQGLRLIYYSQIVNDFQKGDIAEGYSVSREKKESFPLTVTSAQKNPTAFYLCASSWSFFNTEAFFGQGTRLTVV.

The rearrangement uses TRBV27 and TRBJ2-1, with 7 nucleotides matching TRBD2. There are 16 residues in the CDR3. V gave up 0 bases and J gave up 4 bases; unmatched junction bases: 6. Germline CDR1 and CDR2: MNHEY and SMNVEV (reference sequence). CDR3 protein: CASSLSWRERYNEQFF. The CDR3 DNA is TGTGCCAGCAGTTTATCCTGGCGGGAGCGTTACAATGAGCAGTTCTTC.

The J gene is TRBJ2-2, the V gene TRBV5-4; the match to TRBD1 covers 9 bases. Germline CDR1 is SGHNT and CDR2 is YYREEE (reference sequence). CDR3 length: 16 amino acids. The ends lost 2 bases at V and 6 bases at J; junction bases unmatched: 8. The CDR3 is CASSLVGTGRAGELFF. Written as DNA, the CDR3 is TGTGCCAGCAGCTTAGTCGGGACAGGGCGGGCCGGGGAGCTGTTTTTT. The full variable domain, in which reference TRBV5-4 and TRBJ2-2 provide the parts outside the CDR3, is ETGVTQSPTHLIKTRGQQVTLRCSSQSGHNTVSWYQQALGQGPQFIFQYYREEENGRGNFPPRFSGLQFPNYSSELNVNALELDDSALYLCASSLVGTGRAGELFFGEGSRLTVL.

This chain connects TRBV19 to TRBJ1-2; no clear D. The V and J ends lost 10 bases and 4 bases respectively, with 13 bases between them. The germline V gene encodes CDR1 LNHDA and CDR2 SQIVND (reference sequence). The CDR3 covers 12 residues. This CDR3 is CATRDTGYGYTF. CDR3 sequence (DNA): TGTGCCACTCGAGACACCGGCTATGGCTACACCTTC.

In DNA form, the CDR3 reads TGTGCCACCAGCAGAGGGGGGGACGGTTATCAGCCCCAGCATTTT. The encoded protein is CATSRGGDGYQPQHF. The rearrangement links TRBV15 to TRBJ1-5; D possibly corresponds to TRBD1 (5 bases). CDR3 size: 15 residues. V lost 1 base to trimming and J lost 5 bases, with 12 bases between them. Germline loops: CDR1 LNHNV, CDR2 YYDKDF (reference sequence). The full variable domain, rest sourced from reference TRBV15 and TRBJ1-5, is DAMVIQNPRYQVTQFGKPVTLSCSQTLNHNVMYWYQQKSSQAPKLLFHYYDKDFNNEADTPDNFQSRRPNTSFCFLDIRSPGLGDTAMYLCATSRGGDGYQPQHFGDGTRLSIL.

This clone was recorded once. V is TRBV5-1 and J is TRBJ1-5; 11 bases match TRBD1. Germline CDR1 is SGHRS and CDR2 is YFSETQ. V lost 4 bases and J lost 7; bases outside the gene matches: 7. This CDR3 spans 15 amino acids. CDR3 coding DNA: TGCGCCAGCAGCCCAGGGACAGGGGGAGGCCAGCCCCAGCATTTT. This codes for CASSPGTGGGQPQHF.

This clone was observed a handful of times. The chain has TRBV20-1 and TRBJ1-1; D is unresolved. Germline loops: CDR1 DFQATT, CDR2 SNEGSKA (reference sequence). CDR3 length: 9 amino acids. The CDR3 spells CSSRTEAFF. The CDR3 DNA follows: TGCAGCTCCCGGACTGAAGCTTTCTTT.

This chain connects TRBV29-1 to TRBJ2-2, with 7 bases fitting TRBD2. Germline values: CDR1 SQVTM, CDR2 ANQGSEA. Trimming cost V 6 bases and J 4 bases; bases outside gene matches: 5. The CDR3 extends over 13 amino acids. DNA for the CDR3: TGCAGCGTCCTAGCGGACCGCACCGGGGAGCTGTTTTTT. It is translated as CSVLADRTGELFF.

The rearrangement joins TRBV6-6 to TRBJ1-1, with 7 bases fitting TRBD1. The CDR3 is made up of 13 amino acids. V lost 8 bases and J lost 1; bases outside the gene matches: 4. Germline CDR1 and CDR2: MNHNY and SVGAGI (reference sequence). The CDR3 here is CASLDRRNTEAFF. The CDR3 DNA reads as TGTGCCAGCTTGGACAGGAGGAACACTGAAGCTTTCTTT.

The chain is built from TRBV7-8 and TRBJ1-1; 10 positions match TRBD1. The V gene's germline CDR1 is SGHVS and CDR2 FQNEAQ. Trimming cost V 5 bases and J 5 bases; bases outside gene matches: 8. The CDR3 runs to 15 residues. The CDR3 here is CASSPRDRGFTEAFF. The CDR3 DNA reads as TGTGCCAGCAGCCCCCGGGACAGGGGTTTTACTGAAGCTTTCTTT.

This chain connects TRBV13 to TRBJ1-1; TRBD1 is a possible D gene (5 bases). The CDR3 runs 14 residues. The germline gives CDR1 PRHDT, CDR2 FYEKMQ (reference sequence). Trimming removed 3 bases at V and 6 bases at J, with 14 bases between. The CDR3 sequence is CASSFGRGGSEAFF. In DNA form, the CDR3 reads TGTGCCAGCAGCTTTGGGCGGGGCGGGTCTGAAGCTTTCTTT.